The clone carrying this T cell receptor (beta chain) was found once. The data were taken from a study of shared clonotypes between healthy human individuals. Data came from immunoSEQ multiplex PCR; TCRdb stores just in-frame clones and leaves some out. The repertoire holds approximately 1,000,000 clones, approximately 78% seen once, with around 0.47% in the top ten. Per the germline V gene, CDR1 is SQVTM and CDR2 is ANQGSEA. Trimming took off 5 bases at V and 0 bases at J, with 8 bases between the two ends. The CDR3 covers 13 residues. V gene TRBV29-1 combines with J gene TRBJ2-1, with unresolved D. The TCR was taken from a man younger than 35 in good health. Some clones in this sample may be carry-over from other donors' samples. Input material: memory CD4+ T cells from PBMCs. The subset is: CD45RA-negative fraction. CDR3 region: CSVLPSSYNEQFF. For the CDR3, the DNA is TGCAGCGTTTTACCGAGCTCCTACAATGAGCAGTTCTTC.